A single sample is the source of the 30 T cell receptor beta chains below, sequenced in a study of cytomegalovirus exposure and HLA in healthy donors. PCR used 60 Vbeta primers and 13 Jbeta primers. Sequencing used immunoSEQ multiplex PCR; TCRdb keeps in-frame clones, though not all of them. The data show around 80,000 clones, with around 60% seen just once and approximately 4% held by the top ten. The sample comprised PBMCs. The receptors shown here come from a male donor in good health and CMV-seropositive.

This clone was seen once. This chain uses TRBV23-1 with TRBJ1-1; D is unclear. TRBV23-1 counts as an open reading frame of uncertain function. V lost 2 bases and J lost 4, with 14 bases in between. This CDR3 region has 15 residues. The CDR3 spells CASSQTRVDSTEAFF. The CDR3 nucleotides are TGCGCCAGCAGTCAAACACGGGTGGATAGCACTGAAGCTTTCTTT.

This sequence joins TRBV7-3 and TRBJ2-5, with TRBD2 matching 7 bases. The CDR3 sequence is 13 residues long. V was clipped by 8 bases and J by 5 bases; unmatched bases: 8. CDR1 is SGHTA and CDR2 is FQGTGA in the germline V gene. The CDR3: CASSRGGSETQYF. CDR3 sequence (DNA): TGTGCCAGCTCTAGGGGAGGGTCGGAGACCCAGTACTTC.

The gene calls are TRBV5-6 and TRBJ1-2; D is undetermined. Trimming pared 0 bases from V and 5 bases from J, leaving 11 bases between. This CDR3 is built from 14 residues. Germline CDR1 SGHDT, CDR2 YYEEEE. In DNA, the CDR3 is TGTGCCAGCAGCTTGGGTCAGGCCTCTTATGGCTACACCTTC. Translated: CASSLGQASYGYTF.

The chain carries TRBV7-2 and TRBJ1-1; D is unclear. V lost 0 bases and J 0 bases, leaving 11 bases between the germline ends. Per the germline V gene, CDR1 is SGHTA and CDR2 is FQGNSA. The CDR3 has 16 residues. CDR3 sequence reads: CASSLASGRVNTEAFF. The CDR3 DNA reads TGTGCCAGCAGCTTAGCGAGTGGGAGGGTGAACACTGAAGCTTTCTTT.

This chain connects TRBV4-3 to TRBJ2-7; TRBD2 might be the D (6 bases). The germline V gene encodes CDR1 LGHNA and CDR2 YSLEER. Trimming removed 4 bases from V and 4 bases from J, with 17 bases in between. CDR3 length: 15 residues. In DNA form, the CDR3 reads TGCGCCAGCAGCCTAGAACCCGGGAGTGTTTACGAGCAGTACTTC. Amino acid sequence: CASSLEPGSVYEQYF.

This chain connects TRBV5-1 to TRBJ2-2; TRBD2 aligns across 7 bases. The CDR3 is made up of 15 amino acids. Looked up from germline, CDR1 is SGHRS and CDR2 is YFSETQ. With V trimmed by 1 base and J by 7 bases, 7 bases remained unmatched. The CDR3 here is CASSLLAGAGGELFF. DNA for the CDR3: TGCGCCAGCAGCTTGCTTGCGGGAGCGGGCGGGGAGCTGTTTTTT.

The V gene is TRBV5-1, the J gene TRBJ2-1; D is unclear. Germline V CDR1 and CDR2: SGHRS, YFSETQ. The CDR3 is 13 residues long. V gave up 5 bases and J gave up 6 bases, with 12 bases separating them. CDR3 loop: CASSFGSFNEQFF. In nucleotides, the CDR3 is TGCGCCAGCAGTTTTGGTAGTTTCAATGAGCAGTTCTTC.

This clone was seen a few times. The chain uses TRBV5-1 and TRBJ2-5; D perhaps matches TRBD2 (6 bases). Looked up from germline, CDR1 is SGHRS and CDR2 is YFSETQ. V was cut by 2 bases and J by 2 bases, with 13 bases left in between. The CDR3 consists of 15 residues. The CDR3 here is CASSFEQGGQETQYF. CDR3 nucleotides: TGCGCCAGCAGCTTCGAGCAGGGAGGACAAGAGACCCAGTACTTC.

The chain uses TRBV6-1 and TRBJ2-5, with TRBD2 matching 7 bases. V was clipped by 2 bases and J by 4 bases; unmatched bases: 13. CDR1 is MNHNS and CDR2 is SASEGT in the germline V gene. The CDR3 is made up of 17 amino acids. The CDR3 region has the DNA TGTGCCAGCAGTGAAATCGGGGGGTTCAGGATAGGAGAGACCCAGTACTTC. Residues: CASSEIGGFRIGETQYF.

The chain combines TRBV6-5 with TRBJ1-2; 11 nucleotides agree with TRBD1. Germline V gene data show CDR1 as MNHEY and CDR2 as SVGAGI. The J segment lost 7 bases and the V segment lost 6 bases, leaving 4 bases of the junction unmatched. The CDR3 is 13 residues long. This CDR3 reads CASSQDRGRGYTF. DNA of the CDR3: TGTGCCAGCAGCCAGGACAGGGGGCGTGGCTACACCTTC.

The J gene is TRBJ1-2, the V gene TRBV4-3; tentatively, D is TRBD1 (6 bases). Deletions cut 0 bases from V and 2 bases from J, with 10 bases between. This CDR3 has 15 residues. CDR1 and CDR2 from the germline V gene are LGHNA and YSLEER. CDR3 residues: CASSQDLGQNYGYTF. The CDR3 DNA reads as TGCGCCAGCAGCCAAGATCTCGGACAGAACTATGGCTACACCTTC.

This clone appeared a few times. The V and J genes are TRBV30 and TRBJ2-5; D perhaps matches TRBD2 (6 bases). From germline, CDR1 is GTSNPN and CDR2 SVGIG (reference sequence). CDR3 length equals 11 residues. V was clipped by 4 bases and J by 9 bases, with 12 bases between them. Here the CDR3 reads CAWILGGAQYF. CDR3 coding DNA: TGTGCCTGGATCCTAGGCGGGGCCCAGTACTTC.

CDR3 sequence reads: CASSPPSAGEQYF. The CDR3 DNA is TGCGCCAGCAGCCCACCATCCGCAGGGGAGCAGTACTTC. The chain combines TRBV5-1 with TRBJ2-7, with D possibly matching TRBD1 (5 bases). V gave up 4 bases and J gave up 7 bases, with 15 bases separating them. The CDR3 contains 13 residues. CDR1 is SGHRS, CDR2 YFSETQ, per germline.

Remarks on this clone: This sample includes further DNA sequences coding for the same CDR3. J is TRBJ1-2 and V is TRBV15; D is undetermined. The V gene lost 3 bases and the J gene lost 1 base, with 9 bases spanning the gap. This CDR3 has 14 residues. CDR1 and CDR2 (germline): LNHNV, YYDKDF (reference sequence). CDR3 bases: TGTGCCACCAGCAGGGGAGACAATAACTATGGCTACACCTTC. Protein: CATSRGDNNYGYTF.

The rearrangement uses TRBV4-3 and TRBJ2-7; TRBD1 matches at 9 bases. Germline V gene data show CDR1 as LGHNA and CDR2 as YSLEER. The CDR3 runs to 13 residues. Trimming took 4 bases from V and 3 from J; bases not matched to a gene: 1. CDR3 residues: CASSPDRGYEQYF. The CDR3 DNA sequence: TGCGCCAGCAGCCCGGACAGGGGCTACGAGCAGTACTTC.

The V call is TRBV2, the J call TRBJ1-2, with TRBD1 matching 7 bases. CDR1 is SNHLY and CDR2 is FYNNEI in the germline V gene. The length of the CDR3 is 13 residues. With V trimmed by 9 bases and J by 3 bases, 7 bases remained unmatched. Here the CDR3 reads CASSSGTDYGYTF. Here the CDR3 DNA reads TGTGCCAGTTCATCCGGGACAGACTATGGCTACACCTTC.

This clone was seen only a few times. The chain has TRBV6-5 and TRBJ2-3; 8 bases map to TRBD2. CDR1 and CDR2 (germline): MNHEY, SVGAGI. V dropped 0 bases and J dropped 1; count of bases not matched to a gene: 0. CDR3 length: 15 amino acids. The CDR3 DNA reads as TGTGCCAGCAGTTACTCTAGCGGGGGCACAGATACGCAGTATTTT. As protein: CASSYSSGGTDTQYF.

This rearrangement joins TRBV4-2 to TRBJ1-1; TRBD1 agrees at 9 bases. V was clipped by 3 bases and J by 4 bases; unmatched bases: 6. Germline CDR1 reads LGHNA; CDR2 reads YNFKEQ. CDR3 length: 15 amino acids. CDR3 protein: CASSHRGQGTTEAFF. CDR3 DNA: TGTGCCAGCAGCCACCGAGGACAGGGGACCACTGAAGCTTTCTTT.

V gene TRBV5-1 combines with J gene TRBJ1-5; no definite D call. The CDR3 length is 13 residues. CDR1 SGHRS and CDR2 YFSETQ come from the germline V gene. The V end was cut by 0 bases, the J end by 4 bases, with 5 bases between. DNA for the CDR3: TGCGCCAGCAGCTTGGCGGGGAATCAGCCCCAGCATTTT. It yields the protein CASSLAGNQPQHF.

This clone occurred a few times. The chain combines TRBV29-1 with TRBJ2-7; 9 bases are a match to TRBD1. The CDR3 is 13 residues long. Trimming took 7 bases from V and 6 from J; bases not matched to a gene: 10. Germline V lookup: CDR1 SQVTM, CDR2 ANQGSEA. In DNA form, the CDR3 reads TGCAGCGCCTTCCGGGACAGGGCTTCCGAGCAGTACTTC. This encodes CSAFRDRASEQYF.

This clone occurred a few times. This chain uses TRBV6-6 with TRBJ1-6, with 7 bases identical to TRBD1. This CDR3 is 15 amino acids long. Germline CDR1 MNHNY, CDR2 SVGAGI (reference sequence). V lost 4 bases, J lost 9 bases, and 9 bases stayed unmatched. The CDR3 bases are TGTGCCAGCAGTTTCGCCCGGGACAGCGGTTCACCCCTCCACTTT. It yields the protein CASSFARDSGSPLHF.

The gene calls are TRBV7-6 and TRBJ1-1; 11 bases match TRBD1. CDR1 SGHVS and CDR2 FNYEAQ come from the germline V gene. Trimming removed 1 base from V and 5 bases from J; junction bases left unmatched: 15. There are 19 residues in the CDR3. The CDR3 sequence is CASSLGGQGALIFTTEAFF. CDR3 in DNA: TGTGCCAGCAGCTTAGGCGGACAGGGGGCACTTATATTCACAACTGAAGCTTTCTTT.

This clone was picked up a small number of times. This chain uses TRBV7-3 with TRBJ1-1; D call uncertain. CDR3 length: 14 amino acids. V lost 5 bases and J lost 3, with 13 bases in between. Germline V gene lookup returns CDR1 SGHTA and CDR2 FQGTGA. CDR3 DNA sequence: TGTGCCAGCAGCCTCAAGGCCGGGGACACTGAAGCTTTCTTT. Amino acid sequence: CASSLKAGDTEAFF.

The genes are TRBV7-2 and TRBJ2-7; D might be TRBD2 (5 bases). The CDR3 loop spans 15 amino acids. Germline lookup yields CDR1 SGHTA and CDR2 FQGNSA. Trimming removed 3 bases at V and 0 bases at J, with 12 bases between. CDR3 region: CASSFGLPVSYEQYF. The DNA of the CDR3 is TGTGCCAGCAGCTTCGGACTCCCCGTCTCCTACGAGCAGTACTTC.

This clone has a handful of counts. The rearrangement links TRBV28 to TRBJ1-4; possible D gene TRBD1, 5 bases. From germline, CDR1 is MDHEN and CDR2 SYDVKM. The CDR3 consists of 12 residues. V lost 7 bases and J lost 5, with 8 bases in between. The CDR3 loop reads CASTGPNEKLFF. DNA of the CDR3: TGTGCCAGCACAGGGCCAAATGAAAAACTGTTTTTT.

CDR3 DNA: TGTGCCAGCAGCTTAGCGAGTGGGCCCCATGAGCAGTTCTTC. Protein sequence: CASSLASGPHEQFF. This chain joins TRBV7-9 and TRBJ2-1; D gene ambiguous. The CDR3 contains 14 residues. V was trimmed by 0 bases and J by 8 bases, leaving 11 bases between them. In germline, CDR1 is SEHNR, CDR2 FQNEAQ (reference sequence).

This clone showed up just a few times. The V and J genes are TRBV28 and TRBJ1-2, with D possibly being TRBD1 (5 bases). CDR1 is MDHEN and CDR2 is SYDVKM in the germline V gene. V lost 6 bases and J lost 6, with 20 bases in between. The CDR3 runs to 15 residues. In nucleotides, the CDR3 is TGTGCCAGCAGCCCCGCCCAGGGTCCGCTGCATGGCTACACCTTC. This translates into CASSPAQGPLHGYTF.

This clone has a handful of counts. The chain carries TRBV4-2 and TRBJ1-6, with D tentatively TRBD1 (5 bases). Trimming shortened V by 3 bases and J by 7 bases, and 22 bases separated the two germline ends. The length of the CDR3 is 18 residues. CDR1 and CDR2 from the germline V gene are LGHNA and YNFKEQ. For the CDR3, the DNA is TGTGCCAGCAGCCAGGAGACAGAATTCATTTACCTGAATTCACCCCTCCACTTT. Protein product: CASSQETEFIYLNSPLHF.

Only a few counts were recorded for this clone. Its ends do not fully match the called genes, so a read error is possible. The rearrangement joins TRBV27 to TRBJ2-5, with 10 bases that match TRBD2. Germline V lookup: CDR1 MNHEY, CDR2 SMNVEV (reference sequence). This CDR3 spans 12 amino acids. CDR3 coding DNA: TGTGCCAGCAGGGGTAGCGGGAGGAGTCGAGACTTC. This codes for CASRGSGRSRDF.

V usage is TRBV9 and J usage is TRBJ1-5; a weak D match, TRBD1 (6 bases). Germline CDR1 is SGDLS and CDR2 is YYNGEE. With 4 bases removed from V and 0 bases from J, the gap between germline ends came to 17 bases. The CDR3 has 17 residues. Here the CDR3 DNA reads TGTGCCAGCAGCCCCTCCCAGGGGAAATATAGCAATCAGCCCCAGCATTTT. The encoded protein is CASSPSQGKYSNQPQHF.